This T cell receptor (beta chain) was sequenced in a study of T cells in Graves' hyperthyroidism and ophthalmopathy. Study details: Blood from the periphery was taken at initial diagnosis, before any treatment. Broader study findings: From stable hyperthyroidism, ophthalmopathy was separated by a 13 V-J model.

With V trimmed by 7 bases and J by 10 bases, 10 bases remained unmatched. Germline V CDR1 and CDR2: DFQATT, SNEGSKA (reference sequence). The CDR3 totals 13 residues. Amplification of TCR beta CDR3 regions was performed using RNA transcripts as template. HTBI primers drove first-round RT-PCR of the TCR CDR3. MiXCR, run by TCRdb on the multiplex PCR reads, gives a single entry per CDR3 protein. Here the sample spans hundreds of thousands of distinct CDR3 sequences, 15% to 20% being singletons. In the case of this clonotype: Its antigen is not known.

Patients showing uncontrolled infection, other autoimmune disease, pregnancy or lactation were ineligible. Orbital computed tomography and thyroid ultrasound, together with serum TRAb and thyroxine and clinical symptoms, were used for diagnoses. The chain links TRBV20-1 to TRBJ2-7; 13 bases align to TRBD2. The specimen was blood. This sequence originates from a woman aged 18-35 years with Graves' hyperthyroidism. The CDR3 here is CSVAGTSGEEQYF. In DNA, the CDR3 is TGCAGTGTAGCCGGGACTAGCGGGGAGGAACAGTACTTC.